Detailed here is one TCR beta chain. The data were taken from a study of blood T cell repertoires in COVID-19. Germline V gives CDR1 LGHNT, CDR2 FRNRAP. The CDR3 runs 15 residues. V shed 2 bases, J shed 9 bases, and the junction held 9 bases outside the gene matches. Measured with immunoSEQ multiplex PCR; TCRdb has only the in-frame clones, and not every one. The data contain 150,000 or so clones, 65% to 90% of them singletons. The TCR originated in a woman aged 40 to 49 with COVID-19, enrolled during active disease. The specimen sequenced was peripheral blood. The chain joins TRBV12-5 to TRBJ2-3, with 9 bases fitting TRBD2. CDR3 loop: CASGLRRGGLGTQYF. CDR3 bases: TGTGCTAGTGGTTTGCGGCGGGGGGGCCTGGGGACGCAGTATTTT.